This TCR beta chain comes out of a study of blood T cells in healthy people across ages. Primed by a sample-barcoded 5' primer and a J-beta primer mix, a second PCR proceeded for roughly 6 to 12 cycles. From the 5' RACE reads, TCRdb called clonotypes with MiXCR, one entry per CDR3 protein. The sample lists 600,000 or so distinct CDR3 sequences, around 20% occurring once. The CDR3 covers 15 residues. The germline V and J ends were trimmed by 2 bases and 3 bases, with 16 bases remaining between them. Germline values: CDR1 DFQATT, CDR2 SNEGSKA (reference sequence). Specimen: blood. This sequence originates from an older man in good health. The rearrangement links TRBV20-1 to TRBJ1-2; D is unresolved. CDR3 sequence (DNA): TGCAGTGCTAGAAGGCGGGCGAAGGTGGACTATGGCTACACCTTC. Its translation: CSARRRAKVDYGYTF.